This T cell receptor beta chain was captured in a study of neurological immune-mediated disorders (dated 2019 in TCRdb). Study-wide context: Among the approximately 34 multiple sclerosis patients, relapsing-remitting MS was present in 31 and secondary progressive MS was present in 3. Using UMI-based sequencing, the study compared peripheral blood TCR-beta repertoires from patients with HTLV-I-associated myelopathy (HAM/TSP), patients with multiple sclerosis, and healthy controls. The roughly 99 TCR-beta libraries covered PBMC samples along with longitudinal samples, technical triplicates, and paired sorted CD4+ and CD8+ T-cell subsets. The cohort comprised roughly 65 subjects: 14 HAM/TSP patients, roughly 34 multiple sclerosis patients and around 20 healthy controls.

In its sample, this clonotype was seen a few times. Its antigen is unknown. No much larger clone exists at a distance of one base, and base qualities are not known. Libraries from unsorted PBMCs were made from 2 million PBMCs kept in RNAlater at -80 degrees C until RNA extraction. Multiple sclerosis patients were enrolled in a US clinical protocol evaluating disease progression by magnetic resonance imaging. Peripheral blood underwent Ficoll-Hypaque density gradient centrifugation to isolate PBMCs, which were then cryopreserved in liquid nitrogen. To synthesize cDNA, template-switch 5'RACE was performed with a primer carrying a 10-nucleotide random unique molecular identifier so that each TCR transcript was tagged. Every sequencing run yielded over 160 million TCR-beta sequences covering 15-18 subjects. The RNeasy kit was used to extract total RNA. The KAPA Real-time Library Amplification kit was used to amplify TCR-beta VDJ regions with primers for the TCR constant region and the 5'RACE anchor. Sample indexes and Illumina adaptors were added in a first PCR, and a second PCR then increased library yield. After Ampure bead purification, the roughly 650 bp TCR product was size-selected on a 2% E-gel SizeSelection system. Before pooling, library quality was assessed on a Bioanalyzer, concentration was determined with Qubit, and library quantification was performed with the Kapa Library Quantification kit. An Illumina HiSeq 2500 was used to sequence the libraries paired-end at 2 x 150 bp. To increase sequence diversity, about 25-31% phiX was spiked into each library pool. The source study handled its data this way. Quality-filtered reads were processed with the UMI-based MiGEC pipeline, which removed over 75% of raw TCR sequences during error correction. IMGT germline references were used for alignment of VDJ genes, and clonotypes were defined by a unique CDR3 amino acid sequence together with V-J genes. Clonal expansion, Shannon diversity, and CDR3 relatedness (CalcPairwiseDistances, ClusterSamples) were evaluated with VDJtools, and phylogenetic trees were built with CLCbio workbench. A clone was classed as expanded if it had 8 or more unique UMIs, a cutoff based on coefficient-of-variation modelling across technical triplicates. In TCRdb, the public reads were trimmed at Q25 with fastp and aligned with MiXCR, with productive beta chains retained. Merged by CDR3 protein, the rows form single entries marked with the most common genes and DNA. What appears here as the V and J calls and clone size reflects TCRdb's work, not the paper's. This sample is represented by 90,000 to 100,000 distinct CDR3 sequences; 3.5% to 4% of them were singletons. 5% to 6.5% of the sample belongs to the ten largest clones.

Paper-wide results and their limitations: TCR clonal expansion was highest in HAM/TSP patients and lowest in MS patients, with MS patients falling below even healthy controls. The MS cluster showed no association with clinical or MRI features, and the authors stated that larger cohorts are needed. Phylogenetic analysis grouped repertoires from 18 of 34 MS patients into a cluster of related CDR3 sequences, suggesting a possible repertoire-level signature. No identical CDR3 amino acid sequences were shared among expanded clones across subjects, suggesting private TCR-beta repertoires in all groups.

The sequenced sample was PBMCs. The origin of this receptor is a young woman with multiple sclerosis.

Here is the DNA: TGTGCCACCAGCAGAGAGGACCACCACAATCAGCCCCAGCATTTT. This yields the protein CATSREDHHNQPQHF. The chain is made from TRBV15 and TRBJ1-5; the D gene cannot be named for sure. The CDR3 measures 15 amino acids from cysteine to phenylalanine. Only the CDR3 DNA is retained, 45 bases long and in frame from the first base. CDR1 LNHNV and CDR2 YYDKDF were looked up in the germline V gene (reference sequence). V gives up 0 bases and J gives up 3 bases, and the segment between their germline ends measures 9 bases.